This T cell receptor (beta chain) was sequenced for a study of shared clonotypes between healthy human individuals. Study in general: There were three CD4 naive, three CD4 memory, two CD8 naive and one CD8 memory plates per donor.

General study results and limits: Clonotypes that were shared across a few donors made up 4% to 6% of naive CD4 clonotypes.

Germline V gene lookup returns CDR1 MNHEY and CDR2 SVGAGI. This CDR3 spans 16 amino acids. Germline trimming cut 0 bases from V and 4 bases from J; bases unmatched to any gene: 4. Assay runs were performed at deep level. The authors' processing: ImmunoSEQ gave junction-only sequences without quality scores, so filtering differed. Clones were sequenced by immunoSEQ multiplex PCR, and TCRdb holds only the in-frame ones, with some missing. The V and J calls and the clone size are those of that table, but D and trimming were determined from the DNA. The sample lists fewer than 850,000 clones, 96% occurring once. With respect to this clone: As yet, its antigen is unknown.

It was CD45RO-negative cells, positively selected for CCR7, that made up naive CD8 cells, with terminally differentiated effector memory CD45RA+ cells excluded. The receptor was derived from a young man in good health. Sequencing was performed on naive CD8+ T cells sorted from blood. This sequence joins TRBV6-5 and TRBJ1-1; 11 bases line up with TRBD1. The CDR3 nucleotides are TGTGCCAGCAGTTACTCGGGACAGGGGGACGGCACTGAAGCTTTCTTT. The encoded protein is CASSYSGQGDGTEAFF.